This T cell receptor (beta chain) emerged from a study of T cell responses to AZD1222 COVID-19 vaccine. Sequencing used immunoSEQ multiplex PCR; TCRdb keeps in-frame clones, though not all of them. The sample holds roughly 25,000 clones; approximately 90% are singletons and the top ten take almost 8%. CDR3 length: 15 residues. V shed 5 bases and J 0 bases; nucleotides not matched to a gene: 1. CDR1 and CDR2 from the germline V gene are SEHNR and FQNEAQ (reference sequence). Whole-study findings and limits: The number of AZD1222 recipients seropositive at baseline was only five to seven. Among the donors, most were white British and more were female, and clonal diversity was possibly underestimated.

A note on this clone: Its specificity is unknown.

This TCR came from an adult who received the AZD1222 COVID-19 vaccine. The material was peripheral blood, obtained 28 days after the second AZD1222 dose. This sequence joins TRBV7-9 and TRBJ2-2; TRBD1 matches 9 bases. CDR3 bases: TGTGCCAGCAGCAGGACAGGGGCGAACACCGGGGAGCTGTTTTTT. This sequence encodes CASSRTGANTGELFF.